These 17 T cell receptor beta chains were sequenced from one sample in a study of blood T cell repertoires in COVID-19 (dated by TCRdb to 2018 to 2021). Libraries were constructed by the immunoSEQ multiplex PCR assay. TCRdb provides this immuneACCESS table in a form limited to in-frame rearrangements. Some clones are lacking; in checked studies, under half of them reflect an unresolved V gene, and why the rest are absent is not known. The sample records about 160,000 clones, 84% of which are singletons. The ten largest clones add up to approximately 7.7% of the sample. Sequences were obtained from peripheral blood. Source of these receptors: a man aged 35-49 years who had recovered from COVID-19.

This chain joins TRBV28 and TRBJ2-7, with 7 bases aligning to TRBD2. The CDR3 runs 13 residues. J lost 7 bases, V lost 3 bases, and 6 bases had no gene match. Germline lookup yields CDR1 MDHEN and CDR2 SYDVKM. CDR3 nucleotides: TGTGCCAGCAGTTTGAACGGGAGGAGTGAGCAGTACTTC. This sequence encodes CASSLNGRSEQYF.

CDR3 bases: TGTGCCAGTAGTATGCCGGGAAGGGAGACCCAGTACTTC. It codes for CASSMPGRETQYF. The V and J genes are TRBV19 and TRBJ2-5; possibly TRBD2 for D (5 bases). The CDR3 has 13 amino acids. The V gene's germline CDR1 is LNHDA and CDR2 SQIVND (reference sequence). V was cut by 3 bases and J by 5 bases, with 10 bases left in between.

The chain joins TRBV6-1 to TRBJ1-5; TRBD1 agrees at 8 bases. With 2 bases clipped from V and 6 bases from J, the junction kept 9 bases outside the gene matches. The CDR3 runs 16 residues. CDR1 and CDR2 (germline): MNHNS, SASEGT. The CDR3, as DNA: TGTGCCAGCAGTGAACCCCGGACAGGGAGGGGTCAGCCCCAGCATTTT. This encodes CASSEPRTGRGQPQHF.

The chain employs TRBV30 and TRBJ1-1; D is ambiguous. The CDR3 totals 13 residues. Per germline, CDR1 GTSNPN and CDR2 SVGIG (reference sequence). Trimming left V 3 bases short and J 11 bases short, with 19 bases between. The CDR3 sequence is CAWSATGRVEAFF. The CDR3 region has the DNA TGTGCCTGGAGCGCAACTGGGAGGGTGGAGGCTTTCTTT.

V is TRBV11-2 and J is TRBJ2-5; D might be TRBD2 (6 bases). The CDR3 is 14 amino acids. Germline-derived CDR1 and CDR2 are SGHAT and FQNNGV. Trimming removed 5 bases at V and 1 base at J, with 11 bases between. The CDR3 loop reads CASSPGTFQETQYF. CDR3 DNA sequence: TGTGCCAGCAGCCCCGGGACTTTCCAAGAGACCCAGTACTTC. The variable domain in full, completed from reference TRBV11-2 and TRBJ2-5, reads EAGVAQSPRYKIIEKRQSVAFWCNPISGHATLYWYQQILGQGPKLLIQFQNNGVVDDSQLPKDRFSAERLKGVDSTLKIQPAKLEDSAVYLCASSPGTFQETQYFGPGTRLLVL.

The chain joins TRBV29-1 to TRBJ2-5; 9 bases map to TRBD1. The V gene's germline CDR1 is SQVTM and CDR2 ANQGSEA. The V and J ends lost 8 bases and 5 bases, in that order; junction bases with no gene match: 15. The CDR3 contains 15 residues. CDR3 sequence: CSYKSRTGVGETQYF. In DNA, the CDR3 is TGCAGCTACAAATCCAGGACAGGGGTTGGGGAGACCCAGTACTTC. Full variable domain (remainder filled in from reference TRBV29-1 and TRBJ2-5): SAVISQKPSRDICQRGTSLTIQCQVDSQVTMMFWYRQQPGQSLTLIATANQGSEATYESGFVIDKFPISRPNLTFSTLTVSNMSPEDSSIYLCSYKSRTGVGETQYFGPGTRLLVL.

The genes are TRBV4-3 and TRBJ2-1; maybe TRBD2 (5 bases). Germline V lookup: CDR1 LGHNA, CDR2 YSLEER. The V end was cut by 0 bases, the J end by 3 bases, with 9 bases between. The CDR3 runs 15 residues. This CDR3 reads CASSQDFRDYNEQFF. Written as DNA, the CDR3 is TGCGCCAGCAGCCAAGATTTTCGGGACTACAATGAGCAGTTCTTC.

CDR3 sequence: CASSYSGTSASEQYF. The CDR3 nucleotides read TGTGCCAGCAGTTACTCAGGGACTAGCGCGTCCGAGCAGTACTTC. This chain links TRBV6-5 with TRBJ2-7; 10 nucleotides agree with TRBD2. Losses at the gene ends were 0 bases for V and 6 bases for J; bases not matched to a gene: 5. The CDR3 covers 15 residues. Per the germline V gene, CDR1 is MNHEY and CDR2 is SVGAGI.

This clone is a singleton in its sample. The chain employs TRBV3-1 (or the pseudogene TRBV3-2) and TRBJ2-1; D is undetermined. CDR3 size: 12 residues. Deletions cut 7 bases from V and 6 bases from J, with 10 bases between. The germline gives CDR1 LGHDT, CDR2 YNNKEL (reference sequence). The CDR3 sequence is CASTSRGNEQFF. As DNA, the CDR3 is TGTGCCAGCACCTCCAGAGGCAATGAGCAGTTCTTC.

V is TRBV7-2 and J is TRBJ2-7; tentatively, D is TRBD1 (5 bases). Trimming removed 0 bases at V and 5 bases at J, with 5 bases between. Germline lookup yields CDR1 SGHTA and CDR2 FQGNSA. CDR3 size: 12 residues. The chain's CDR3 is CASSLAGDEQYF. CDR3 coding DNA: TGTGCCAGCAGCTTAGCAGGGGACGAGCAGTACTTC.

This clone appeared a few times. V gene TRBV6-5 combines with J gene TRBJ1-6, with 7 bases matching TRBD1. The ends lost 2 bases at V and 7 bases at J; junction bases unmatched: 8. CDR3 length equals 16 residues. Germline V gene lookup returns CDR1 MNHEY and CDR2 SVGAGI. The CDR3, as DNA: TGTGCCAGCAGTTACATACGACAGGGAAGGAATTCACCCCTCCACTTT. Protein: CASSYIRQGRNSPLHF.

The gene calls are TRBV5-4 and TRBJ1-6, with D possibly matching TRBD1 (6 bases). Germline CDR1 reads SGHNT; CDR2 reads YYREEE (reference sequence). Trimming took off 3 bases at V and 8 bases at J, with 21 bases between the two ends. The CDR3 contains 17 residues. The CDR3 nucleotides are TGTGCCAGCAGCTCGCCTCCCTCGGGGGGCCGGGATTCACCCCTCCACTTT. Residues: CASSSPPSGGRDSPLHF.

The CDR3 nucleotides are TGTGCCAGTAGTGCGCTCTCGGGGAGCTCCTACGAGCAGTACTTC. Amino acids: CASSALSGSSYEQYF. The V and J genes are TRBV19 and TRBJ2-7, with D maybe TRBD2 (5 bases). V was clipped by 5 bases and J by 0 bases, with 14 bases between them. The CDR3 has 15 amino acids. CDR1 and CDR2 from the germline V gene are LNHDA and SQIVND (reference sequence). Together with reference TRBV19 and TRBJ2-7, the CDR3 gives the full variable domain: DGGITQSPKYLFRKEGQNVTLSCEQNLNHDAMYWYRQDPGQGLRLIYYSQIVNDFQKGDIAEGYSVSREKKESFPLTVTSAQKNPTAFYLCASSALSGSSYEQYFGPGTRLTVT.

This clone was recorded once. The chain carries TRBV7-8 and TRBJ1-2; no definite D call. The CDR3 loop spans 16 amino acids. Trimming stripped 3 bases from V and 2 bases from J, with 16 bases between. Germline V lookup: CDR1 SGHVS, CDR2 FQNEAQ. CDR3 protein: CASSLAPGSMNYGYTF. The CDR3 coding sequence is TGTGCCAGCAGCTTGGCTCCCGGGTCAATGAACTATGGCTACACCTTC.

V is TRBV2 and J is TRBJ1-4; D might be TRBD1 (5 bases). Trimming took 7 bases from V and 7 from J, leaving 13 bases between them. This CDR3 has 13 residues. The germline gives CDR1 SNHLY, CDR2 FYNNEI. This CDR3 is CASKGRVGEKLFF. The CDR3 DNA is TGTGCCAGCAAGGGCAGGGTGGGTGAAAAACTGTTTTTT.

The chain joins TRBV11-3 to TRBJ2-2; TRBD2 is a possible D gene (5 bases). There are 16 residues in the CDR3. The V gene lost 8 bases and the J gene lost 5 bases, with 21 bases spanning the gap. In germline, CDR1 is SGHNT, CDR2 YENEEA. CDR3 nucleotide sequence: TGTGCCAGCGCCCGGAGAACTAGGGTGGTAACCGGGGAGCTGTTTTTT. Translating gives CASARRTRVVTGELFF.

The J gene is TRBJ2-3, the V gene TRBV2; 12 bases agree with TRBD1. This CDR3 comprises 17 residues. The V gene end was trimmed by 6 bases and the J gene end by 2 bases; junction bases not matched to a gene: 9. The V gene's germline CDR1 is SNHLY and CDR2 FYNNEI. The chain's CDR3 is CASSTGTGGIITDTQYF. Written as DNA, the CDR3 is TGTGCCAGCAGCACCGGGACAGGGGGCATAATCACAGATACGCAGTATTTT.